These T cell receptor beta chains were read from a single sample in a study of blood T cell repertoires in COVID-19. Method: immunoSEQ multiplex PCR; TCRdb's copy keeps in-frame clones and lacks some. The sample has fewer than 600,000 clones; 85% to 90% are singletons. Material for sequencing was PBMCs or T cells enriched from blood (not recorded which). The receptors were gathered from a woman aged 35 to 49 who had recovered from COVID-19. Both conserved end residues are part of each CDR3. A D gene is named only where the DNA matches it firmly. Rows give clone size only sometimes, using once, few, many, or a class for an expanded clone.

abundance	d_gene	j_gene	v_gene	CDR3nt	CDR3aa
.	.	TRBJ2-3	TRBV19	TGTGCCAGTAGTATTCGGTTGAGAGATACGCAGTATTTT	CASSIRLRDTQYF
.	TRBD2	TRBJ2-7	TRBV19	TGTGCCAGTAGTATAGACGCTGTGAGCGGGAGATCGTTCGAGCAGTACTTC	CASSIDAVSGRSFEQYF
.	TRBD1	TRBJ1-6	TRBV27	TGTGCCAGCAGTTTAGACAGGGTCGGATCACCCCTCCACTTT	CASSLDRVGSPLHF
.	.	TRBJ1-3	TRBV5-1	TGCGCCAGCAGCTTGGACAGATCTGGAAACACCATATATTTT	CASSLDRSGNTIYF
.	.	TRBJ1-1	TRBV5-4	TGTGCCAGCAGATCACTAGACAGGAGACATGAAGCTTTCTTT	CASRSLDRRHEAFF
.	.	TRBJ1-5	TRBV2	TGTGCCAGCAGTGAAATGTCGGTTTACAATCAGCCCCAGCATTTT	CASSEMSVYNQPQHF
.	.	TRBJ1-6	TRBV7-6	TGTGCCAGCAGCTTAGGCGGAAGTGATTCACCCCTCCACTTT	CASSLGGSDSPLHF
.	.	TRBJ2-7	TRBV10-2	TGCGCCAGTTACGGGTCCGGGACTCCGTCTTTAGAGCAGTACTTC	CASYGSGTPSLEQYF
.	.	TRBJ1-3	TRBV7-2	TGTGCCAGCAGCTTAGCACCTGCGAGTAACACCATATATTTT	CASSLAPASNTIYF
.	.	TRBJ1-5	TRBV2	TGTGCCAGCACCGGGAGACCCTCCAACGTTCAGCCCCAGCATTTT	CASTGRPSNVQPQHF
.	.	TRBJ2-1	TRBV5-1	TGCGCCAGCAGCTTGTGGACATCCTACAATGAGCAGTTCTTC	CASSLWTSYNEQFF
.	TRBD2	TRBJ2-5	TRBV24-1	TGTGCCACCAGTGATTCAAGCGGGAGGGCCTTTGAGACCCAGTACTTC	CATSDSSGRAFETQYF
.	.	TRBJ2-2	TRBV5-6	TGTGCCAGCAGCTCAACCAGGGCCATTCTAGCCGGGGAGCTGTTTTTT	CASSSTRAILAGELFF
.	.	TRBJ2-1	TRBV20-1	TGCAGTGCTAGTATCCGCGATTACAATGAGCAGTTCTTC	CSASIRDYNEQFF
.	TRBD1	TRBJ2-1	TRBV9	TGTGCCAGCAGCGTAGGGGGGACAGGGGGCAATGAGCAGTTCTTC	CASSVGGTGGNEQFF
.	.	TRBJ1-4	TRBV18	TGTGCCAGCTCACCTTTTACGGAGGGTAAAAATGAAAAACTGTTTTTT	CASSPFTEGKNEKLFF
.	TRBD2	TRBJ2-3	TRBV7-2	TGTGCCAGCAGCTTTAGCGGGAGGGCTGCGACAGATACGCAGTATTTT	CASSFSGRAATDTQYF
.	.	TRBJ2-7	TRBV6-5	TGTGCCAGCAATCCGCCGGGGGTCATTTTCTACGAGCAGTACTTC	CASNPPGVIFYEQYF
.	TRBD1	TRBJ1-6	TRBV24-1	TGTGCCACCAGTGTGTGGGGACAGGGGAATAATTCACCCCTCCACTTT	CATSVWGQGNNSPLHF
.	TRBD1	TRBJ1-6	TRBV10-2	TGCGCCAGCAGTGAGATACAGGGGATAGATTCACCCCTCCACTTT	CASSEIQGIDSPLHF
few	TRBD2	TRBJ2-1	TRBV20-1	TGCAGTGCTAGTGACAAGCGGGAGGCCTCAAACAATGAGCAGTTCTTC	CSASDKREASNNEQFF
.	.	TRBJ2-3	TRBV10-3	TGTGCCATCAGTGAGTTCGGGGGAAGTACAGATACGCAGTATTTT	CAISEFGGSTDTQYF
.	TRBD1	TRBJ2-3	TRBV5-1	TGCGCCAGCAGCTCGGGACAGGGGGAACATACGCAGTATTTT	CASSSGQGEHTQYF
.	.	TRBJ1-2	TRBV7-9	TGTGCCAGCAGGCTAGGAGATGGCTACACCTTC	CASRLGDGYTF
.	TRBD1	TRBJ1-4	TRBV27	TGTGCCAGCAGTGCGGAGAACAGGGGTCCTAATGAAAAACTGTTTTTT	CASSAENRGPNEKLFF
.	TRBD1	TRBJ2-1	TRBV9	TGTGCCAGCAGCTTGCGGGACAGGGACTACAATGAGCAGTTCTTC	CASSLRDRDYNEQFF
.	TRBD1	TRBJ1-3	TRBV7-2	TGTGCCAGCAGCTTATCACAGGGGCTACTCTCTGGAAACACCATATATTTT	CASSLSQGLLSGNTIYF
.	TRBD1	TRBJ2-4	TRBV27	TGTGCCAGCAGTTTATTGACCCGGGACAGGGGGCCGGACATTCAGTACTTC	CASSLLTRDRGPDIQYF
.	.	TRBJ1-3	TRBV18	TGTGCCAGCTCAACCGACAGACCTCTCTCTGGAAACACCATATATTTT	CASSTDRPLSGNTIYF
.	.	TRBJ1-4	TRBV6-6	TGTGCCAGCAGCCGACTCACTCTCCGGGACACACGTACCCTTAATGAAAAACTGTTTTTT	CASSRLTLRDTRTLNEKLFF
.	.	TRBJ1-2	TRBV5-4	TGTGCCAGCAGCTTGAGTGCGGGATTGAGCTATGGCTACACCTTC	CASSLSAGLSYGYTF
.	TRBD1	TRBJ1-1	TRBV5-6	TGTGCCAGCAGCTTGGCCGGGACAGGGCGGGGGAACACTGAAGCTTTCTTT	CASSLAGTGRGNTEAFF
.	TRBD1	TRBJ1-1	TRBV7-2	TGTGCCAGCAGCCCACAAGGGACAGGGGTTGTGGTCACTGAAGCTTTCTTT	CASSPQGTGVVVTEAFF
.	.	TRBJ2-5	TRBV12-5	TGTGCTAGTGGTGCCCTGACAGCCCCGGGAGAGACCCAGTACTTC	CASGALTAPGETQYF
.	TRBD1	TRBJ1-2	TRBV19	TGTGCCAGCCGGACAGGGTTCTATGGCTACACCTTC	CASRTGFYGYTF
once	.	TRBJ2-4	TRBV5-8	TGTGCCAGCAGCAGAACGAAAGGGACAACCCCAAATCGGAGGATTCAGTACTTC	CASSRTKGTTPNRRIQYF
.	.	TRBJ1-2	TRBV11-2	TGTGCCAGCAGCTCGGCCGGGGTAGGTGGCTACACCTTC	CASSSAGVGGYTF
.	TRBD2	TRBJ2-1	TRBV7-8	TGTGCCAGCAGCTTTGGACTAGCGGGAGGTCTCTCCTACAATGAGCAGTTCTTC	CASSFGLAGGLSYNEQFF
.	TRBD1	TRBJ1-6	TRBV7-2	TGTGCCAGCAGCCTGGTTGGGACAGGGGCCGATTCACCCCTCCACTTT	CASSLVGTGADSPLHF
once	TRBD2	TRBJ2-7	TRBV7-2	TGTGCCAGCAGCAACTGGGTCGGGCTAGCGGGAGGGCCTGGAGAGGAGTACTTC	CASSNWVGLAGGPGEEYF
.	TRBD2	TRBJ2-3	TRBV7-9	TGTGCCAGCAGGTTCGGCAGCGGGGGGCAGAAGAAAGATACGCAGTATTTT	CASRFGSGGQKKDTQYF
.	.	TRBJ2-2	TRBV12-3/TRBV12-4	TGTGCCAGCAGTTTAATACTGACCGGGGAGCTGTTTTTT	CASSLILTGELFF
few	.	TRBJ1-6	TRBV21-1	TGTGCCAGCAGGGCTGGGACAGGGAGAAGGTTCTATAATTCACCCCTCCACTTT	CASRAGTGRRFYNSPLHF
.	TRBD1	TRBJ2-2	TRBV4-3	TGCGCCAGCAGCCAAGGACGACAGGGTGTCACCGGGGAGCTGTTTTTT	CASSQGRQGVTGELFF
once	.	TRBJ2-1	TRBV6-5	TGTGCCAGCAGTTACAGGGAGCGACCAACCCGCAATGAGCAGTTCTTC	CASSYRERPTRNEQFF
.	TRBD1	TRBJ1-5	TRBV27	TGTGCCAGCAGTCCCTGGGACAGGGCGTCGGGCAATCAGCCCCAGCATTTT	CASSPWDRASGNQPQHF
.	.	TRBJ1-1	TRBV14	TGTGCCAGCAGCTGGGGGGAACTCACTGAAGCTTTCTTT	CASSWGELTEAFF
.	.	TRBJ1-2	TRBV27	TGTGCCAGCAGTCTTGACAGTGCCATACCCCTGTACACCTTC	CASSLDSAIPLYTF
.	.	TRBJ1-6	TRBV18	TGTGCCAGCTCACCTGCCCTGAGTGATTCACCCCTCCACTTT	CASSPALSDSPLHF
.	TRBD1	TRBJ1-6	TRBV19	TGTGCCAGTAGTACCAGACAGGGAAATTCACCCCTCCACTTT	CASSTRQGNSPLHF
.	TRBD1	TRBJ1-1	TRBV6-5	TGTGCCAGCAGTCCCAGGGGGGTTAGAAGCACTGAAGCTTTCTTT	CASSPRGVRSTEAFF
.	TRBD1	TRBJ1-5	TRBV15	TGTGCCACCAGCAGAGATGACAGGGGCAATCAGCCCCAGCATTTT	CATSRDDRGNQPQHF
.	TRBD1	TRBJ1-2	TRBV29-1	TGCAGCGTTGATAGACAGGGAAACTATGGCTACACCTTC	CSVDRQGNYGYTF
.	TRBD1	TRBJ1-1	TRBV6-2/TRBV6-3	TGTGCCAGCAGTTACGAGACAGGGAATTTGAACACTGAAGCTTTCTTT	CASSYETGNLNTEAFF
once	.	TRBJ2-3	TRBV20-1	TGCAGTGCTAGTGATCCCCGTAACACAGATACGCAGTATTTT	CSASDPRNTDTQYF
.	TRBD1	TRBJ1-2	TRBV7-9	TGTGCCAGCAGCCGAGAGACAGGGCGGGATGGCTACACCTTC	CASSRETGRDGYTF
.	.	TRBJ2-5	TRBV5-4	TGTGCCAGCAACGGCGGAGGGGACCTCGCGGGGGAGACCCAGTACTTC	CASNGGGDLAGETQYF
.	.	TRBJ1-5	TRBV2	TGTGCCAGCAGTGCTGGACGGAGCGGCGATCAGCCCCAGCATTTT	CASSAGRSGDQPQHF
.	TRBD1	TRBJ2-3	TRBV19	TGTGCCAGTAGCCGGGGGACAGGGGGCACAGATACGCAGTATTTT	CASSRGTGGTDTQYF